This T cell receptor (beta chain) is drawn from a study of immune cell composition in non-small cell lung cancer. About this clone: Its target is unknown.

Germline V gene sequence: CDR1 SGDLS, CDR2 YYNGEE. CDR3 length: 16 amino acids. V lost 2 bases, J lost 2 bases, and 4 bases stayed unmatched. Sequenced by immunoSEQ multiplex PCR; TCRdb stores in-frame clones only, minus some. The sample includes roughly 14,000 clones, 81% of them seen just once. Notes on the study in general: In adenocarcinoma, maximal tumour-associated clone frequency tracked TIL tumour reactivity. Tumour TCR-beta clonality showed no significant link to smoking pack-years.

Sequenced sample: lung tumor tissue. The TCR originated in a human donor with non-small cell lung cancer. The chain combines TRBV9 with TRBJ2-6; 7 bases map to TRBD1. CDR3 coding DNA: TGTGCCAGCAGCGTGTCCCAGGGGGCTGGGGCCAACGTCCTGACTTTC. This gives the protein CASSVSQGAGANVLTF.